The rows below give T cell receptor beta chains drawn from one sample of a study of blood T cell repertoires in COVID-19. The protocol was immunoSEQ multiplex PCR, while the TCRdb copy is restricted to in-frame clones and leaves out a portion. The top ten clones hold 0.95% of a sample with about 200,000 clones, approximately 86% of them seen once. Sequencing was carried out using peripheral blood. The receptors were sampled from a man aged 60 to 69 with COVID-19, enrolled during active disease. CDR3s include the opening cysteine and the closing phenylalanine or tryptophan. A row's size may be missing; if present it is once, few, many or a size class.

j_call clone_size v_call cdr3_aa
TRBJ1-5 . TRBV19 CASSSIPGQSNQPQHF
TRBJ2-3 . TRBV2 CASSETRFTDTQYF
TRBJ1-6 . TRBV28 CASRNRANSPLHF
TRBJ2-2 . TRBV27 CASSLRDSYTGELFF
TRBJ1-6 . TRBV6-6 CASSYRGNSPLHF
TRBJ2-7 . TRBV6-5 CASSSWGGPYEQYF
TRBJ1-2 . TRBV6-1 CASSEATGTYGYTF
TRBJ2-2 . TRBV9 CASSGRLGAGTGELFF
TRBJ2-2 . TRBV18 CASSPQAGGTGELFF
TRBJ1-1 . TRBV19 CASSIQAGDEAFF
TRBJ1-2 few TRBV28 CASSLGQNYGYTF
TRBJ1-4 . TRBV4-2 CASSDQGSNEKLFF
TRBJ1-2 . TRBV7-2 CASSPQGGLYGYTF
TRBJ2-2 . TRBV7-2 CASSFLMNTGELFF
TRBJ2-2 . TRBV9 CASSPYSRQAGELFF
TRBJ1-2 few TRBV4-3 CASSAALFGGAYGYTF
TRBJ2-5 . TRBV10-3 CAISELWTEGTQYF
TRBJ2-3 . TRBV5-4 CASSLAVGDGWDTQYF
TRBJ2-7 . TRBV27 CASSFSHPGLAGLYEQYF
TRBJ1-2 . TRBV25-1 CASSESGGYTF
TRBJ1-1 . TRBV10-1 CASRGQGWSEAFF
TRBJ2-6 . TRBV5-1 CASAENPGANVLTF
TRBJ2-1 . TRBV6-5 CASSIPGQGAKFF
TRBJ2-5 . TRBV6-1 CASSEGTEETQYF
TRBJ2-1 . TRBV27 CASSPRGTQNRNEQFF
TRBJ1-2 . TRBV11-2 CASSLGQDYGYTF
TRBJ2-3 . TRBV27 CASGNTGLAPDTQYF
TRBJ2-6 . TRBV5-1 CASSPGKSSGANVLTF
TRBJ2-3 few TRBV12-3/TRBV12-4 CAGRRSGTDTQYF
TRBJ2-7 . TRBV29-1 CSVEVTSSYEQYF
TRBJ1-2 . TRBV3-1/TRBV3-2 CASSQEGGRGGYTF
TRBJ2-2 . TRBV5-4 CASSPGGAQTGELFF
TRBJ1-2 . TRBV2 CASSRQGADGYTF
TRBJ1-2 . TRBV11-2 CASSSRWRGHGYTF
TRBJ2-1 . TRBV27 CASSIRQGSYNEQFF
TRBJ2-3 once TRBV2 CASSRDRVVSDTQYF
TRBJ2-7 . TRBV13 CASIHRASYEQYF
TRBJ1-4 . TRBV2 CASNSRGPGEKLFF
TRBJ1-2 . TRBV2 CAGTEGAKGYTF
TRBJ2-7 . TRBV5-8 CASSQGTEVGEQYF
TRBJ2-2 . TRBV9 CASSVDPTGEYSGELFF
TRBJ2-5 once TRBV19 CASSIAGARETQYF
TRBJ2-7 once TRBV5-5 CASSPTGTTYEQYF
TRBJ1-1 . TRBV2 CASTDRNLNTEAFF
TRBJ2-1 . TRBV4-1 CASSHAPGLVNEQFF
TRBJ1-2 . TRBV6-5 CASTAGGARGSGYTF
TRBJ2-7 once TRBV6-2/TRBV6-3 CASSPGRGGTYEQYF